This T cell receptor (beta chain) emerged from a study of T cell clonality in common variable immunodeficiency. The CDR3 runs 16 residues. CDR1 is DFQATT, CDR2 SNEGSKA, per germline (reference sequence). After removal of 3 bases from V and 8 bases from J, the junction contained 13 bases not matched to a gene. Assay used: immunoSEQ multiplex PCR; TCRdb lists only in-frame clones, some missing. The sample has about 60,000 clones, none seen only once. Points from the study as a whole: Fewer deletions and N-nucleotide insertions were reportedly seen in common variable immunodeficiency TCR beta sequences. Patient heterogeneity in the CVID cohort limited correlations between repertoire features and clinical complications. CVID subjects showed higher TCRbeta clonality than healthy controls.

This clone was seen ten or more times. Its antigen is currently unknown. The read falls 3 residues short of the CDR3 end, and the missing part is taken from the germline J gene. The receptor was derived from a person between 18 and 75 years old in good health. The chain is built from TRBV20-1 and TRBJ2-1, with TRBD1 matching over 10 bases. Sequenced: peripheral blood mononuclear cells. CDR3 region: CSASPGWTGGVDEQFF. Partial CDR3 DNA: TGCAGTGCTAGTCCTGGTTGGACAGGGGGTGTCGATGAG.